This TCR beta chain was documented in a study of blood T cell repertoires in COVID-19. This CDR3 is built from 13 residues. V was clipped by 4 bases and J by 3 bases; unmatched bases: 3. Germline-derived CDR1 and CDR2 are LGHDT and YNNKEL (reference sequence). Profiling relied on immunoSEQ multiplex PCR, and the TCRdb table lists in-frame clones only, not all of them. Of about 670,000 clones listed, over 80% are singletons. This chain uses TRBV3-1 (or the pseudogene TRBV3-2) with TRBJ2-7; 7 bases map to TRBD1. The clonotype was recovered from a woman aged 18-35 years with acute or convalescent COVID-19. The specimen was peripheral blood. The CDR3, as DNA: TGTGCCAGCAGCCCGGGACAGATCTACGAGCAGTACTTC. Translation gives CASSPGQIYEQYF.